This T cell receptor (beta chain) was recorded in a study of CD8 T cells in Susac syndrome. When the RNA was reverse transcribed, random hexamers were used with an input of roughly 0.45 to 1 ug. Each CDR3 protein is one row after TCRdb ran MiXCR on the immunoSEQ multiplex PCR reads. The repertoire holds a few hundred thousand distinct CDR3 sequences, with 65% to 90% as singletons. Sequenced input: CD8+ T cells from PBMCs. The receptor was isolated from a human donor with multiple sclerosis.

This CDR3 is CASSLLERTSVGTDTQYF. CDR3 sequence (DNA): TGCGCCAGCAGCTTGCTAGAGAGGACTAGCGTAGGCACAGATACGCAGTATTTT. This chain uses TRBV5-1 with TRBJ2-3, with 9 bases fitting TRBD2. Losses at the gene ends were 1 base for V and 1 base for J; bases not matched to a gene: 10. Germline loops: CDR1 SGHRS, CDR2 YFSETQ. The CDR3 consists of 18 residues.